Following are 27 T cell receptor beta chains from one sample sequenced in a study of blood T cells in healthy people across ages. Using a J-beta primer mix together with a sample-barcoded 5' primer, a second PCR was run for about 6 to 11 cycles. TCRdb re-analysed the 5' RACE reads in MiXCR, keeping a single row per CDR3 protein. The sample has approximately 900,000 distinct CDR3 sequences; almost 30% are singletons. These same data were also listed under a study on T cells of mothers and their children.

The source material was blood. These receptors originate from a middle-aged woman in good health.

Turning to this clonotype: This may be a read error: a much more frequent sequence differs by one nucleotide. The J gene is TRBJ1-2, the V gene TRBV15, with D possibly TRBD1 on 5 matching bases. This CDR3 region has 12 residues. Per the germline V gene, CDR1 is LNHNV and CDR2 is YYDKDF (reference sequence). The CDR3 is CATNRDRYGYTF. CDR3 DNA: TGTGCCACCAACAGAGACAGATATGGCTACACCTTC.

The V call is TRBV5-1, the J call TRBJ2-2; 7 bases are a match to TRBD1. The CDR3 extends over 15 amino acids. Losses at the gene ends were 3 bases for V and 1 base for J; bases not matched to a gene: 3. In germline, CDR1 is SGHRS, CDR2 YFSETQ. CDR3 bases: TGCGCCAGCAGCTCGGGACAGTTGAACACCGGGGAGCTGTTTTTT. The encoded protein is CASSSGQLNTGELFF.

As to this clonotype: Since a much larger clone is just one base distant, this may be a read error. The V and J genes are TRBV7-9 and TRBJ2-3, with a tentative D call TRBD1 (6 bases). Trimming left V 4 bases short and J 2 bases short, with 13 bases between. This CDR3 is 15 amino acids long. Germline V lookup: CDR1 SEHNR, CDR2 FQNEAQ (reference sequence). Here the CDR3 DNA reads TGTGCCAGCAGCTCCCGGAGGACAGACACAGATACGCAGTATTTT. It codes for CASSSRRTDTDTQYF.

A word on this clonotype: This may come from a read error, since a much larger clone is one base off. The J gene is TRBJ1-5, the V gene TRBV6-5; no firm D call. V lost 4 bases and J 1 base, leaving 20 bases between the germline ends. The CDR3 is 18 residues long. In germline, CDR1 is MNHEY, CDR2 SVGAGI. This chain's CDR3 is CASSCPSLPGRSNQPQHF. The CDR3 region has the DNA TGTGCCAGCAGTTGCCCCAGCCTTCCTGGGAGGAGCAATCAGCCCCAGCATTTT.

This clonotype was seen a few times. This chain uses TRBV7-9 with TRBJ2-4; 9 bases are shared with TRBD2. Looked up from germline, CDR1 is SEHNR and CDR2 is FQNEAQ (reference sequence). The trim removed 5 bases at V and 1 base at J, leaving 3 bases unmatched. The CDR3 totals 15 residues. The CDR3 DNA reads as TGTGCCAGCAGCCTCAGCGGGGGGGCCAAAAACATTCAGTACTTC. Its protein product is CASSLSGGAKNIQYF.

This clonotype was counted between two and nine times. V and J are TRBV6-2 or TRBV6-3 and TRBJ1-4; D is undetermined. Germline values: CDR1 MNHEY, CDR2 SVGEGT. Trimming cost V 7 bases and J 6 bases, with 6 bases left between them. CDR3 length: 11 residues. CDR3 in amino acids: CASKDYEKLFF. CDR3 nucleotides: TGTGCCAGCAAGGATTATGAAAAACTGTTTTTT.

The DNA of the CDR3 is TGTGCCAGCAGTTCACGGACAGGGAGCACAGGGCAGCCCCAGCATTTT. The encoded protein is CASSSRTGSTGQPQHF. V and J are TRBV6-6 and TRBJ1-5, with TRBD1 matching over 8 bases. CDR3 length: 16 residues. The V and J ends lost 4 bases and 7 bases, in that order; junction bases with no gene match: 12. Germline CDR1 and CDR2: MNHNY and SVGAGI (reference sequence).

The V call is TRBV4-1, the J call TRBJ2-3, with 12 nucleotides matching TRBD1. V trimming: 1 base; J trimming: 13 bases; junction bases outside the gene matches: 3. Germline CDR1 and CDR2: MGHRA and YSYEKL. The CDR3 runs to 13 residues. The chain's CDR3 is CASSQVGTGGKYF. In DNA form, the CDR3 reads TGCGCCAGCAGCCAAGTCGGGACAGGGGGCAAGTATTTT.

The chain employs TRBV28 and TRBJ2-1; 11 bases match TRBD2. V lost 5 bases and J lost 4; bases outside the gene matches: 7. The CDR3 runs to 16 residues. The germline V gene has CDR1 MDHEN and CDR2 SYDVKM. The CDR3 region has the DNA TGTGCCAGCAGTCCTCCGACTAGCGGGGCGTACAATGAGCAGTTCTTC. It translates to CASSPPTSGAYNEQFF.

As concerns this clonotype: A much larger clone differs from this one at a single base, so this may be a read error. This chain joins TRBV3-1 and TRBJ2-5, with 11 bases that match TRBD1. Trimming cost V 0 bases and J 9 bases; bases outside gene matches: 12. Germline CDR1 LGHDT, CDR2 YNNKEL (reference sequence). This CDR3 is built from 17 residues. The CDR3 region has the DNA TGTGCCAGCAGCCAAGATAGGACAGGGGGCGAGAGGGAGCCCCAGTACTTC. The encoded protein is CASSQDRTGGEREPQYF.

The genes are TRBV5-6 and TRBJ1-1; D is ambiguous. CDR3 size: 14 residues. Germline CDR1 and CDR2: SGHDT and YYEEEE. Trimming removed 5 bases at V and 0 bases at J, with 11 bases between. The CDR3 protein is CASRGWIMNTEAFF. CDR3 in DNA: TGTGCCAGCAGGGGATGGATAATGAACACTGAAGCTTTCTTT.

The chain is built from TRBV6-5 and TRBJ1-5, with 7 bases lining up with TRBD1. Germline CDR1 and CDR2: MNHEY and SVGAGI. V was pared by 7 bases and J by 7 bases, with 10 bases of the junction left unmatched. The CDR3 sequence is 14 residues long. The CDR3 nucleotides are TGTGCCAGCAAGCCGACAGGGTATAGGCAGCCCCAGCATTTT. Its protein is CASKPTGYRQPQHF.

The chain recombines TRBV20-1 with TRBJ1-2; 10 bases line up with TRBD1. The CDR3 spans 12 residues. Germline CDR1 reads DFQATT; CDR2 reads SNEGSKA (reference sequence). CDR3 protein: CRAGTGVACYTF. CDR3 sequence (DNA): TGCAGGGCCGGGACAGGGGTTGCCTGCTACACCTTC.

The chain joins TRBV7-3 to TRBJ2-1, with a possible D match to TRBD2 (7 bases). The CDR3 consists of 15 residues. The germline CDR1 and CDR2 sequences are SGHTA and FQGTGA. Deletions cut 5 bases from V and 8 bases from J, with 19 bases between. CDR3 loop: CASSPALGGGYEQFF. The CDR3 bases are TGTGCCAGCAGCCCTGCCCTGGGGGGGGGCTATGAGCAGTTCTTC.

This clonotype was found many times. The J gene is TRBJ2-7, the V gene TRBV28; TRBD1 agrees at 7 bases. V gave up 6 bases and J gave up 6 bases; unmatched junction bases: 14. The CDR3 is 15 amino acids. Germline CDR1 reads MDHEN; CDR2 reads SYDVKM. The CDR3 reads CASRQLGTVLFEQYF. The CDR3 DNA is TGTGCCAGCAGACAATTGGGGACAGTTTTGTTCGAGCAGTACTTC.

The table lists this clonotype with a few counts. The rearrangement joins TRBV20-1 to TRBJ2-7; maybe TRBD1 (5 bases). V was cut by 4 bases and J by 0 bases, with 13 bases left in between. There are 14 residues in the CDR3. Germline V gives CDR1 DFQATT, CDR2 SNEGSKA (reference sequence). The CDR3 region is CSAKQAESSYEQYF. In DNA form, the CDR3 reads TGCAGTGCTAAACAGGCAGAAAGCTCCTACGAGCAGTACTTC.

The chain combines TRBV28 with TRBJ1-5; 11 bases line up with TRBD1. The CDR3 loop spans 16 amino acids. The germline V gene encodes CDR1 MDHEN and CDR2 SYDVKM. J gave up 7 bases and V 6 bases, and 11 bases lay outside the gene matches. The CDR3 region has the DNA TGTGCCAGCAGATTCCGGGACAGGGGGAAGGAACAGCCCCAGCATTTT. Translated: CASRFRDRGKEQPQHF.

There are a few counts of this clonotype. The rearrangement joins TRBV28 to TRBJ1-2; no firm D call. Germline loops: CDR1 MDHEN, CDR2 SYDVKM. The CDR3 runs to 16 residues. The V gene lost 9 bases and the J gene lost 3 bases, with 23 bases spanning the gap. The CDR3 here is CARARDHIVPYYGYTF. The CDR3 nucleotides read TGTGCCAGGGCCCGGGATCACATCGTCCCTTACTATGGCTACACCTTC.

This clonotype was recorded at least ten times. The CDR3 coding sequence is TGCAGCACACAATCCGACAGCAACTACGAGCAGTACTTC. Amino acid sequence: CSTQSDSNYEQYF. V and J are TRBV29-1 and TRBJ2-7; TRBD1 might be the D (5 bases). From germline, CDR1 is SQVTM and CDR2 ANQGSEA. The CDR3 is 13 amino acids. With 8 bases removed from V and 3 bases from J, the gap between germline ends came to 17 bases.

This clonotype has at least ten counts. This chain links TRBV29-1 with TRBJ2-1; 8 bases map to TRBD1. The V gene's germline CDR1 is SQVTM and CDR2 ANQGSEA. The CDR3 covers 13 residues. V gave up 4 bases and J gave up 2 bases; unmatched junction bases: 1. In DNA form, the CDR3 reads TGCAGCGTTGCAGGGGGCGCCTACAATGAGCAGTTCTTC. This translates into CSVAGGAYNEQFF.

Note on this clonotype: A read error may be the cause here, since a much bigger clone is one base away. The chain employs TRBV4-3 and TRBJ2-5; possible D gene TRBD2, 7 bases. This CDR3 spans 16 amino acids. V lost 0 bases and J lost 11, with 22 bases in between. Germline CDR1 is LGHNA and CDR2 is YSLEER. CDR3 DNA sequence: TGCGCCAGCAGCCAAGAACCCGCGGGGGCGAGGAATGAGCAGTACTTC. This codes for CASSQEPAGARNEQYF.

In regard to this clonotype: A read error may explain this, as a much larger clone is one base away. The chain links TRBV7-8 to TRBJ2-7, with 7 bases that match TRBD2. CDR3 length: 14 residues. Germline V gene sequence: CDR1 SGHVS, CDR2 FQNEAQ. V shed 5 bases, J shed 4 bases, and the junction held 8 bases outside the gene matches. CDR3 in amino acids: CASSQRTRSYEQYF. The CDR3 DNA sequence: TGTGCCAGCAGCCAACGGACTAGGAGTTACGAGCAGTACTTC. The full variable domain, in which reference TRBV7-8 and TRBJ2-7 provide the parts outside the CDR3, is GAGVSQSPRYKVAKRGQDVALRCDPISGHVSLFWYQQALGQGPEFLTYFQNEAQLDKSGLPSDRFFAERPEGSVSTLKIQRTQQEDSAVYLCASSQRTRSYEQYFGPGTRLTVT.

This clonotype was counted many times. The rearrangement uses TRBV29-1 and TRBJ2-1, with 8 nucleotides matching TRBD1. The CDR3 loop spans 16 amino acids. Trimming cost V 3 bases and J 6 bases; bases outside gene matches: 13. The germline gives CDR1 SQVTM, CDR2 ANQGSEA. The CDR3 here is CSVEDRATILGNEQFF. The CDR3 DNA reads TGCAGCGTTGAGGACAGGGCCACGATTTTGGGCAATGAGCAGTTCTTC.

The sample holds a few counts of this clonotype. V usage is TRBV15 and J usage is TRBJ1-2; D is perhaps TRBD1 (6 bases). Trimming shortened V by 5 bases and J by 5 bases, and 15 bases separated the two germline ends. The length of the CDR3 is 14 residues. The germline V gene encodes CDR1 LNHNV and CDR2 YYDKDF (reference sequence). CDR3 residues: CATSPRKGGYGYTF. As DNA, the CDR3 is TGTGCCACCAGCCCCCGTAAGGGGGGATATGGCTACACCTTC.

This clonotype came up a few times. J is TRBJ1-1 and V is TRBV29-1; no reliable D call. CDR1 is SQVTM and CDR2 is ANQGSEA in the germline V gene. V was cut by 5 bases and J by 0 bases, with 13 bases left in between. The length of the CDR3 is 14 residues. CDR3 in DNA: TGCAGCGTTAGTCCTCTTCAGCTGAACACTGAAGCTTTCTTT. Its protein product is CSVSPLQLNTEAFF.

This clonotype was found once. The chain joins TRBV5-1 to TRBJ2-5; 7 bases line up with TRBD1. The V gene end was trimmed by 1 base and the J gene end by 5 bases; junction bases not matched to a gene: 17. CDR1 and CDR2 from the germline V gene are SGHRS and YFSETQ. This CDR3 spans 18 amino acids. CDR3 DNA sequence: TGCGCCAGCAGCTTGCCGGCGCTGGGACAGTCACGTCGGGAGACCCAGTACTTC. Protein product: CASSLPALGQSRRETQYF.

This clonotype was counted between two and nine times. V gene TRBV5-5 combines with J gene TRBJ2-3; D perhaps matches TRBD1 (6 bases). With 1 base removed from V and 2 bases from J, the gap between germline ends came to 11 bases. Per germline, CDR1 SGHKS and CDR2 YYEKEE (reference sequence). This CDR3 is built from 15 residues. The CDR3, as DNA: TGTGCCAGCAGCTTGTTAGGACAGTACACAGATACGCAGTATTTT. Its protein is CASSLLGQYTDTQYF.